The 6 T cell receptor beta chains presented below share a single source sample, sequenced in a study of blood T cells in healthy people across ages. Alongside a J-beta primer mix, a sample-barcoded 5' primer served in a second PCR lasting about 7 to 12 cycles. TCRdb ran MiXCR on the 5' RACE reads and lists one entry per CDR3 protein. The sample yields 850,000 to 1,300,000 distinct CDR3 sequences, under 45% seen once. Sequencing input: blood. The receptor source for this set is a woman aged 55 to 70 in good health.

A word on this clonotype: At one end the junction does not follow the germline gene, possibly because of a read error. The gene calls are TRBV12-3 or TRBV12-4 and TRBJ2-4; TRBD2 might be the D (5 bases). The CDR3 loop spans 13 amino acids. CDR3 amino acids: CASNGLAKNMQYF. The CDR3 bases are TGTGCCAGCAATGGCCTAGCCAAAAACATGCAGTACTTC.

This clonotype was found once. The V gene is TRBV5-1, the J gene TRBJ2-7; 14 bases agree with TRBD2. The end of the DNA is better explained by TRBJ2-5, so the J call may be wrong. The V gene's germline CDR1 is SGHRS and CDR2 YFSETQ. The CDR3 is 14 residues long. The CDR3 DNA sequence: TGCGCCAGCACCGGGACTAGCGGGAGAGAGACCCAGTACTTC. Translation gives CASTGTSGRETQYF.

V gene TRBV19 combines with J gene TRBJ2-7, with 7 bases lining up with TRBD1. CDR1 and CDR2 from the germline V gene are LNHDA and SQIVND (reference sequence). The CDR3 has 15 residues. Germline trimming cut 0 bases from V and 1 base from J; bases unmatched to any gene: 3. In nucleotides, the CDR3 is TGTGCCAGTAGTATAGAAGGGGGCCATTCCTACGAGCAGTACTTC. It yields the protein CASSIEGGHSYEQYF. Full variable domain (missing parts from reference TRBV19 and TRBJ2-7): DGGITQSPKYLFRKEGQNVTLSCEQNLNHDAMYWYRQDPGQGLRLIYYSQIVNDFQKGDIAEGYSVSREKKESFPLTVTSAQKNPTAFYLCASSIEGGHSYEQYFGPGTRLTVT.

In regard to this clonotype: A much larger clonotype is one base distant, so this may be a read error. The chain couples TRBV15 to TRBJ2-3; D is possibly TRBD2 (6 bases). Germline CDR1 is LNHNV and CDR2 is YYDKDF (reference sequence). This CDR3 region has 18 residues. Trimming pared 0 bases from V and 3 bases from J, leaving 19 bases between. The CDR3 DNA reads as TGTGCCACCAGCAGAGATAAGGAGGGGTGGGTCGGAACAGATACGCAGTATTTT. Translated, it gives CATSRDKEGWVGTDTQYF.

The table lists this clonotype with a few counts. DNA for the CDR3: TGCAGCGTTGGTGACGTTCCTGAGCAGTTCTTC. Amino acid sequence: CSVGDVPEQFF. V is TRBV29-1 and J is TRBJ2-1; D ambiguous. V gave up 4 bases and J gave up 9 bases, with 10 bases separating them. The CDR3 spans 11 residues. Germline V lookup: CDR1 SQVTM, CDR2 ANQGSEA.

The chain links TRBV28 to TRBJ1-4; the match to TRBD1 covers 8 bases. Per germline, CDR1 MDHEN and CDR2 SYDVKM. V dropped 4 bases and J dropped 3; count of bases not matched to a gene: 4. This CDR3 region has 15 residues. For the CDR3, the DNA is TGTGCCAGCAGTTCGGACAGGGCGTCTAATGAAAAACTGTTTTTT. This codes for CASSSDRASNEKLFF.